What follows are 16 T cell receptor beta chains derived from one specimen sequenced in a study of blood T cells in healthy people across ages. Then a second PCR, running roughly 7 to 12 cycles, was carried out with a sample-barcoded 5' primer and a J-beta primer mix. TCRdb ran MiXCR on the 5' RACE reads and lists one entry per CDR3 protein. The repertoire consists of more than 800,000 distinct CDR3 sequences, with roughly 26% occurring once and the leading ten covering 15% to 20%. Source material: blood. These receptors were obtained from an elderly woman in good health.

This clonotype was seen a few times. The chain recombines TRBV19 with TRBJ2-5, with unresolved D. Between the trimmed V and J ends, which lost 10 bases and 5 bases, there was a span of 20 bases. CDR1 is LNHDA, CDR2 SQIVND, per germline (reference sequence). CDR3 length equals 14 residues. Here the CDR3 reads CANRTAESRETQYF. In DNA, the CDR3 is TGTGCCAATAGAACGGCAGAGTCGAGGGAGACCCAGTACTTC. Full variable domain (rest looked up from reference TRBV19 and TRBJ2-5): DGGITQSPKYLFRKEGQNVTLSCEQNLNHDAMYWYRQDPGQGLRLIYYSQIVNDFQKGDIAEGYSVSREKKESFPLTVTSAQKNPTAFYLCANRTAESRETQYFGPGTRLLVL.

In this sample, this clonotype turned up many times. The chain links TRBV11-2 to TRBJ2-7; no definite D call. CDR1 and CDR2 from the germline V gene are SGHAT and FQNNGV. Trimming stripped 5 bases from V and 2 bases from J, with 16 bases between. This CDR3 has 15 amino acids. The CDR3 DNA reads TGTGCCAGCAGCCCCGCAACGGGCAGTGCCTACGAGCAGTACTTC. Its translation: CASSPATGSAYEQYF. Drawing the rest from reference TRBV11-2 and TRBJ2-7, the complete variable domain is EAGVAQSPRYKIIEKRQSVAFWCNPISGHATLYWYQQILGQGPKLLIQFQNNGVVDDSQLPKDRFSAERLKGVDSTLKIQPAKLEDSAVYLCASSPATGSAYEQYFGPGTRLTVT.

The V gene is TRBV20-1, the J gene TRBJ1-4, with D unresolved. V dropped 0 bases and J dropped 6 bases, with 5 bases sitting between them. This CDR3 is built from 12 residues. Per the germline V gene, CDR1 is DFQATT and CDR2 is SNEGSKA (reference sequence). In DNA, the CDR3 is TGCAGTGCTAGAGATAACGATGAAAAACTGTTTTTT. Protein sequence: CSARDNDEKLFF.

This clonotype was counted many times. The gene calls are TRBV4-2 and TRBJ2-3, with 7 bases identical to TRBD1. CDR3 size: 16 residues. J gave up 1 base and V 1 base, and 5 bases lay outside the gene matches. Germline CDR1 is LGHNA and CDR2 is YNFKEQ. CDR3 region: CASSQGQGGGTDTQYF. The CDR3 bases are TGTGCCAGCAGCCAAGGACAGGGTGGGGGCACAGATACGCAGTATTTT.

As regards this clonotype: A read error is possible here, since a much larger clone lies one base away. V is TRBV11-3 and J is TRBJ2-3, with D possibly being TRBD2 (5 bases). Germline CDR1 and CDR2: SGHNT and YENEEA. The CDR3 extends over 13 amino acids. The CDR3 is CAGSSLRADTQYF. DNA of the CDR3: TGTGCCGGCAGCTCCTTGAGGGCAGATACGCAGTATTTT.

This clonotype appeared many times. This chain joins TRBV7-2 and TRBJ2-1, with 14 bases aligning to TRBD2. The germline V gene has CDR1 SGHTA and CDR2 FQGNSA. The ends lost 5 bases at V and 7 bases at J; junction bases unmatched: 10. The CDR3 contains 17 residues. CDR3 bases: TGTGCCAGCAGCCTTTTAGCGGGACTAGCGGGGGAGAATGAGCAGTTCTTC. This sequence encodes CASSLLAGLAGENEQFF.

The CDR3 is CASSQAQMNTEAFF. The CDR3 coding sequence is TGTGCCAGCAGCCAAGCTCAGATGAACACTGAAGCTTTCTTT. This chain connects TRBV3-1 to TRBJ1-1; D gene unclear. CDR3 length: 14 amino acids. Per germline, CDR1 LGHDT and CDR2 YNNKEL (reference sequence). The V gene lost 1 base and the J gene lost 0 bases, with 6 bases spanning the gap.

The chain has TRBV6-1 and TRBJ1-1, with 7 bases that match TRBD1. Germline-derived CDR1 and CDR2 are MNHNS and SASEGT. Trimming cost V 0 bases and J 10 bases; bases outside gene matches: 17. The CDR3 extends over 17 amino acids. This CDR3 is CASSEASTGVGAGRAFF. The CDR3 nucleotides read TGTGCCAGCAGTGAAGCTTCAACAGGGGTTGGAGCCGGAAGAGCTTTCTTT.

The rearrangement uses TRBV20-1 and TRBJ2-7, with 8 bases identical to TRBD1. The CDR3 is made up of 15 amino acids. Germline values: CDR1 DFQATT, CDR2 SNEGSKA (reference sequence). V gave up 1 base and J gave up 4 bases; unmatched junction bases: 9. CDR3: CSARGDRGGGYEQYF. The CDR3 nucleotides are TGCAGTGCTAGAGGAGACAGGGGAGGAGGTTACGAGCAGTACTTC.

This clonotype has more than one count but fewer than ten. This could be a read error, since a much larger clone is one nucleotide away. The chain carries TRBV28 and TRBJ2-4; possible D gene TRBD2, 5 bases. Germline V gene data show CDR1 as MDHEN and CDR2 as SYDVKM. The V gene lost 5 bases and the J gene lost 13 bases, with 21 bases spanning the gap. The CDR3 has 14 amino acids. The CDR3 DNA is TGTGCCAGCAGTGTTGGGAGTATGCCCTACGGGCAGTACTTC. Its translation: CASSVGSMPYGQYF.

The chain has TRBV6-6 and TRBJ2-5; TRBD1 is a possible D gene (6 bases). Near its end, the DNA agrees better with TRBJ2-7, so the J call may be wrong. The CDR3 is 13 residues long. Germline-derived CDR1 and CDR2 are MNHNY and SVGAGI (reference sequence). Here the CDR3 DNA reads TGTGCCAGCAGTCCCTGGACAGACGACGAGCAGTACTTC. It yields the protein CASSPWTDDEQYF.

The gene calls are TRBV12-3 or TRBV12-4 and TRBJ2-1; D gene uncertain. Deletions cut 3 bases from V and 4 bases from J, with 13 bases between. This CDR3 contains 15 residues. CDR3 residues: CASSLVARFYNEQFF. CDR3 DNA sequence: TGTGCCAGCAGTTTGGTGGCTAGGTTTTACAATGAGCAGTTCTTC.

A few counts support this clonotype. A much larger clone is a single base away; this may be a read error. The chain links TRBV5-1 to TRBJ1-5; D not certain. Germline V lookup: CDR1 SGHRS, CDR2 YFSETQ. The length of the CDR3 is 15 residues. CDR3 residues: CASSLGNRDNKPQHF. The CDR3 nucleotides are TGCGCCAGCAGCTTGGGTAACCGCGACAATAAGCCCCAGCATTTT. The whole variable domain, filled in from reference TRBV5-1 and TRBJ1-5, reads KAGVTQTPRYLIKTRGQQVTLSCSPISGHRSVSWYQQTPGQGLQFLFEYFSETQRNKGNFPGRFSGRQFSNSRSEMNVSTLELGDSALYLCASSLGNRDNKPQHFGDGTRLSIL.

Concerning this clonotype: One junction end does not reproduce the germline sequence, and a read error may be involved. The chain carries TRBV9 and TRBJ2-3; D is tentatively TRBD1 or TRBD2 (6 bases each). Per the germline V gene, CDR1 is SGDLS and CDR2 is YYNGEE. The CDR3 is 14 amino acids. CDR3 DNA: TGTGCCAGTAGCGGAGTGGGGGCGGCAGATACGCAGTATTTT. Translated: CASSGVGAADTQYF.

This clonotype was observed a single time. A read error may be the cause here, since a much bigger clone is one base away. The chain carries TRBV12-3 or TRBV12-4 and TRBJ2-1; a weak D match, TRBD2 (7 bases). The CDR3 spans 15 residues. The CDR3 DNA sequence: TGTACCAGCAGTTTAACGCGGGGGCGACCCAATGAGCAGTTCTTC. Protein product: CTSSLTRGRPNEQFF.

This sequence joins TRBV2 and TRBJ1-2; 7 bases are shared with TRBD1. The germline gives CDR1 SNHLY, CDR2 FYNNEI. V shed 7 bases and J 4 bases; nucleotides not matched to a gene: 6. This CDR3 region has 13 residues. CDR3 in DNA: TGTGCCAGCATCCGGACAGGAATCTATGGCTACACCTTC. Amino acids: CASIRTGIYGYTF. The full variable domain, with the rest looked up from reference TRBV2 and TRBJ1-2, is EPEVTQTPSHQVTQMGQEVILRCVPISNHLYFYWYRQILGQKVEFLVSFYNNEISEKSEIFDDQFSVERPDGSNFTLKIRSTKLEDSAMYFCASIRTGIYGYTFGSGTRLTVV.